This TCR beta chain was profiled in a study of blood T cell repertoires in COVID-19. Method: immunoSEQ multiplex PCR; TCRdb's copy keeps in-frame clones and lacks some. Of under 150,000 clones listed, approximately 84% are singletons. This CDR3 contains 12 residues. The germline V gene encodes CDR1 ENHRY and CDR2 SYGVKD. Trimming removed 9 bases from V and 1 base from J; junction bases left unmatched: 2. V usage is TRBV10-3 and J usage is TRBJ1-1; TRBD1 agrees at 7 bases. The receptor's source is a woman aged 80 or older with acute or convalescent COVID-19. The sample taken for sequencing was peripheral blood. The CDR3 DNA follows: TGTGCCATACAGGGGCAGAACACTGAAGCTTTCTTT. Its protein is CAIQGQNTEAFF.